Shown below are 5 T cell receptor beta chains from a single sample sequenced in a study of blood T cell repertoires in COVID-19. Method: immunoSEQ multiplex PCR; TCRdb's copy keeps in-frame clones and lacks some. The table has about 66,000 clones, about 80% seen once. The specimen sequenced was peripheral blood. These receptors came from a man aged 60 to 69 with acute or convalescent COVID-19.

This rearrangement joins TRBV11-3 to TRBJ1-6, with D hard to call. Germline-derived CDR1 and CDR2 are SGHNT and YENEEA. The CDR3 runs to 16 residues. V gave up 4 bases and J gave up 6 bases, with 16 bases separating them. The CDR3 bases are TGTGCCAGCAGCTCTCGGGAAGGGAGGGTTAATTCACCCCTCCACTTT. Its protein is CASSSREGRVNSPLHF.

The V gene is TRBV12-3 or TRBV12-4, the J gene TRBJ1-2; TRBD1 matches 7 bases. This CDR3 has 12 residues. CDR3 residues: CATRGRVYGYTF. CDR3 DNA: TGTGCTACTAGGGGGCGGGTCTATGGCTACACCTTC.

The CDR3 coding sequence is TGCAGCGCCGGGGGTCAGGGGAGGGGCGAGCAGTACTTC. Protein sequence: CSAGGQGRGEQYF. The chain uses TRBV29-1 and TRBJ2-7; D might be TRBD2 (7 bases). The germline V and J ends were trimmed by 7 bases and 6 bases, with 19 bases remaining between them. This CDR3 is 13 amino acids long. Germline lookup yields CDR1 SQVTM and CDR2 ANQGSEA.

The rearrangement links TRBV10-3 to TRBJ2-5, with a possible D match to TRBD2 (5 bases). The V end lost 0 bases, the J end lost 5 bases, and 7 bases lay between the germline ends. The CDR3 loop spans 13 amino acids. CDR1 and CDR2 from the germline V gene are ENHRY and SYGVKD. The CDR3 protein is CAISESERETQYF. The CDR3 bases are TGTGCCATCAGTGAGTCGGAGCGGGAGACCCAGTACTTC.

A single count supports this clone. The chain's CDR3 is CASTRGGSRYGYTF. In DNA, the CDR3 is TGTGCCAGCACCAGAGGAGGCTCTCGCTATGGCTACACCTTC. The chain recombines TRBV2 with TRBJ1-2; no definite D call. The CDR3 has 14 amino acids. The V gene lost 7 bases and the J gene lost 4 bases, with 16 bases spanning the gap. CDR1 and CDR2 (germline): SNHLY, FYNNEI. Full variable domain (outside the CDR3, taken from reference TRBV2 and TRBJ1-2): EPEVTQTPSHQVTQMGQEVILRCVPISNHLYFYWYRQILGQKVEFLVSFYNNEISEKSEIFDDQFSVERPDGSNFTLKIRSTKLEDSAMYFCASTRGGSRYGYTFGSGTRLTVV.